These 5 T cell receptor beta chains originate from one sample sequenced in a study of T cell clones after liver transplantation. Sequencing used immunoSEQ multiplex PCR; TCRdb keeps in-frame clones, though not all of them. The repertoire holds tens of thousands of clones, 60% to 75% seen once, with more than 7.5% in the top ten. The source was CD4+ T cells from blood, collected at the 22-month timepoint. The receptors stem from a human patient who received a liver transplant. Some T cells may be the graft donor's.

This clone has more than one count but fewer than ten. The CDR3 spells CAWRSQGRRTEAFF. CDR3 bases: TGTGCCTGGAGATCACAGGGGAGAAGGACTGAAGCTTTCTTT. This chain connects TRBV30 to TRBJ1-1, with 7 positions matching TRBD1. Germline values: CDR1 GTSNPN, CDR2 SVGIG (reference sequence). The junction had 9 bases not matched to a gene; V was cut back by 3 bases and J by 5 bases. The CDR3 length is 14 residues.

This clone was found once. The J gene is TRBJ1-4, the V gene TRBV25-1; D unresolved. This CDR3 is 14 amino acids long. Between the trimmed V and J ends, which lost 4 bases and 5 bases, there was a span of 11 bases. Germline assignment: CDR1 MGHDK and CDR2 SYGVNS. CDR3 bases: TGTGCCAGCAGTGGAACAGTTCCAAATGAAAAACTGTTTTTT. This sequence encodes CASSGTVPNEKLFF. Combining the CDR3 with reference TRBV25-1 and TRBJ1-4 gives the whole variable domain EADIYQTPRYLVIGTGKKITLECSQTMGHDKMYWYQQDPGMELHLIHYSYGVNSTEKGDLSSESTVSRIRTEHFPLTLESARPSHTSQYLCASSGTVPNEKLFFGSGTQLSVL.

This clone was counted once. One junction end disagrees with the germline gene, perhaps due to a read error. The chain uses TRBV28 and TRBJ2-7; D is unresolved. CDR3 length: 12 residues. Germline CDR1 MDHEN, CDR2 SYDVKM. CDR3 loop: CASSDPTYGQYF. For the CDR3, the DNA is TGTGCCAGCAGTGACCCAACATACGGGCAGTACTTC. Supplemented by reference TRBV28 and TRBJ2-7, the full variable domain reads DVKVTQSSRYLVKRTGEKVFLECVQDMDHENMFWYRQDPGLGLRLIYFSYDVKMKEKGDIPEGYSVSREKKERFSLILESASTNQTSMYLCASSDPTYGQYFGPGTRLTVT.

V and J are TRBV4-1 and TRBJ1-2; a possible D gene is TRBD1 (5 bases). Germline lookup yields CDR1 MGHRA and CDR2 YSYEKL. V lost 1 base and J lost 6, with 18 bases in between. This CDR3 contains 16 residues. CDR3 sequence reads: CASSQAISTARDGYTF. As DNA, the CDR3 is TGCGCCAGCAGCCAAGCAATCTCGACGGCCAGGGATGGCTACACCTTC.

The chain employs TRBV20-1 and TRBJ2-3; D possibly uses TRBD1 or TRBD2 (5 bases each). This CDR3 is 11 amino acids long. Germline-derived CDR1 and CDR2 are DFQATT and SNEGSKA (reference sequence). The DNA of the CDR3 is TGCCGTGGGGGTAGCACAGATACGCAGTATTTT. This codes for CRGGSTDTQYF.